Below are 30 T cell receptor beta chains sequenced from a single sample in a study of low-dose radiotherapy and immunotherapy resistance in tumors. First-strand cDNA used TRAV- and TRBV-specific primers, covering alpha and beta chains. With a V-primer adapter and a constant-region primer, TCRs were amplified for about 20 PCR cycles. One entry per CDR3 protein results from TCRdb running MiXCR on the reads. The profile shows about 5,600 distinct CDR3 sequences, roughly 80% of them singletons. These receptors all stem from a human donor with advanced metastatic prostate, ovarian, gallbladder or colorectal cancer (not recorded which). This table probably holds off-target reads from a library built for another chain.

The chain carries TRBV18 and TRBJ1-5; no reliable D call. V gave up 3 bases and J gave up 7 bases, with 10 bases separating them. In germline, CDR1 is KGHSH, CDR2 LQKENI. This CDR3 comprises 13 residues. CDR3 sequence: CASSPRREQPQHF. Here the CDR3 DNA reads TGTGCCAGCTCACCGAGGAGGGAACAGCCCCAGCATTTT.

The chain joins TRBV20-1 to TRBJ2-7, with D perhaps matching TRBD1 or TRBD2 (6 bases each). The germline gives CDR1 DFQATT, CDR2 SNEGSKA (reference sequence). CDR3 length equals 13 residues. Trimming cost V 3 bases and J 5 bases, with 14 bases left between them. In DNA, the CDR3 is TGCAGTGCTAGCCCAGGAGGGGGAAACGAGCAGTACTTC. Amino acids: CSASPGGGNEQYF.

The chain has TRBV28 and TRBJ2-7, with D hard to call. CDR3 length equals 11 residues. Germline loops: CDR1 MDHEN, CDR2 SYDVKM. Trimming removed 6 bases at V and 7 bases at J, with 10 bases between. The CDR3 region has the DNA TGTGCCAGCAGCGTCCGGCAGGAGCAGTACTTC. The encoded protein is CASSVRQEQYF.

The rearrangement links TRBV7-3 to TRBJ1-2; 10 nucleotides align to TRBD1. Germline V gives CDR1 SGHTA, CDR2 FQGTGA. Trimming cost V 5 bases and J 3 bases; bases outside gene matches: 6. The CDR3 is made up of 15 amino acids. The CDR3 nucleotides are TGTGCCAGCAGCATGACAGGGGGCTCAGACTATGGCTACACCTTC. As protein: CASSMTGGSDYGYTF.

This clonotype was detected only once. CDR3 in amino acids: CASSQAQGPGELFF. The DNA of the CDR3 is TGTGCCAGCAGCCAAGCACAGGGCCCCGGGGAGCTGTTTTTT. This chain links TRBV3-1 with TRBJ2-2; the D gene is possibly TRBD1 (6 bases). V was clipped by 1 base and J by 6 bases, with 9 bases between them. This CDR3 has 14 amino acids. CDR1 and CDR2 from the germline V gene are LGHDT and YNNKEL (reference sequence). The full variable domain, completed using reference TRBV3-1 and TRBJ2-2, is DTAVSQTPKYLVTQMGNDKSIKCEQNLGHDTMYWYKQDSKKFLKIMFSYNNKELIINETVPNRFSPKSPDKAHLNLHINSLELGDSAVYFCASSQAQGPGELFFGEGSRLTVL.

The chain links TRBV7-2 to TRBJ2-3; no reliable D call. This CDR3 region has 14 residues. Germline CDR1 reads SGHTA; CDR2 reads FQGNSA. V was pared by 4 bases and J by 4 bases, with 12 bases between. This CDR3 reads CASSSNQPPDTQYF. The CDR3 nucleotides read TGTGCCAGCAGCTCGAACCAGCCCCCAGATACGCAGTATTTT.

The chain has TRBV11-3 and TRBJ2-3; TRBD1 aligns across 9 bases. The CDR3 is 15 residues long. Germline CDR1 and CDR2: SGHNT and YENEEA. Losses at the gene ends were 3 bases for V and 6 bases for J; bases not matched to a gene: 7. CDR3 DNA sequence: TGTGCCAGCAGCTTTTCCGGGACAGGGTATGATACGCAGTATTTT. It codes for CASSFSGTGYDTQYF.

A few counts support this clonotype. The genes are TRBV19 and TRBJ2-3, with TRBD2 identical over 12 bases. Germline values: CDR1 LNHDA, CDR2 SQIVND (reference sequence). J gave up 3 bases and V 7 bases, and 8 bases lay outside the gene matches. CDR3 size: 16 residues. The CDR3 bases are TGTGCCAGTACCCGACTAGCGGGAGCGGTTACAGATACGCAGTATTTT. As protein: CASTRLAGAVTDTQYF.

The chain carries TRBV15 and TRBJ2-5; tentatively, D is TRBD1 (6 bases). Trimming took off 2 bases at V and 4 bases at J, with 17 bases between the two ends. CDR3 length: 16 amino acids. Looked up from germline, CDR1 is LNHNV and CDR2 is YYDKDF (reference sequence). The CDR3, as DNA: TGTGCCACCAGCAGAACCACCCAGGGACACCGAGAGACCCAGTACTTC. Translating it yields CATSRTTQGHRETQYF. Using reference TRBV15 and TRBJ2-5 for the parts outside the CDR3, the full variable domain is DAMVIQNPRYQVTQFGKPVTLSCSQTLNHNVMYWYQQKSSQAPKLLFHYYDKDFNNEADTPDNFQSRRPNTSFCFLDIRSPGLGDTAMYLCATSRTTQGHRETQYFGPGTRLLVL.

The chain employs TRBV19 and TRBJ2-1; a weak D match, TRBD2 (6 bases). The CDR3 has 19 amino acids. With 1 base removed from V and 1 base from J, the gap between germline ends came to 20 bases. The V gene's germline CDR1 is LNHDA and CDR2 SQIVND (reference sequence). The CDR3 DNA reads as TGTGCCAGTAGTATAGGGGGGATTGGGAGGAGGGCATCCTACAATGAGCAGTTCTTC. Its translation: CASSIGGIGRRASYNEQFF.

The chain employs TRBV7-4 and TRBJ2-7, with D unresolved. V was trimmed by 1 base and J by 5 bases, leaving 9 bases between them. The CDR3 spans 13 residues. Looked up from germline, CDR1 is SGHVT and CDR2 is SQSDAQ. The DNA of the CDR3 is TGTGCCAGCAGCTTAGGAGGTGGTGACGAGCAGTACTTC. Translation: CASSLGGGDEQYF. Complete variable domain (other parts from reference TRBV7-4 and TRBJ2-7): GAGVSQSPRYKVAKRGRDVALRCDSISGHVTLYWYRQTLGQGSEVLTYSQSDAQRDKSGRPSGRFSAERPERSVSTLKIQRTEQGDSAVYLCASSLGGGDEQYFGPGTRLTVT.

V gene TRBV6-2 or TRBV6-3 combines with J gene TRBJ1-4, with D unclear. Trimming removed 5 bases from V and 7 bases from J, with 11 bases in between. CDR1 and CDR2 from the germline V gene are MNHEY and SVGEGT. The CDR3 contains 13 residues. CDR3 protein: CASSRQEAEKLFF. The CDR3, as DNA: TGTGCCAGCAGTCGGCAGGAGGCTGAAAAACTGTTTTTT.

This clonotype was seen just once. V gene TRBV12-3 or TRBV12-4 combines with J gene TRBJ1-1; D remains ambiguous. The CDR3 has 13 amino acids. Deletions cut 2 bases from V and 1 base from J, with 5 bases between. The CDR3 is CASSLKRNTEAFF. The CDR3, as DNA: TGTGCCAGCAGTTTAAAAAGGAACACTGAAGCTTTCTTT.

J is TRBJ2-1 and V is TRBV5-1; D is unclear. The CDR3 runs to 11 residues. V was shortened by 2 bases and J by 5 bases, with 2 bases between the two germline ends. Germline CDR1 and CDR2: SGHRS and YFSETQ. Here the CDR3 DNA reads TGCGCCAGCAGCTTCCACAATGAGCAGTTCTTC. It yields the protein CASSFHNEQFF.

This clonotype was seen once. The J gene is TRBJ2-1, the V gene TRBV20-1, with TRBD2 identical over 7 bases. The CDR3 is 13 amino acids. The J segment lost 9 bases and the V segment lost 5 bases, leaving 10 bases of the junction unmatched. CDR1 and CDR2 from the germline V gene are DFQATT and SNEGSKA (reference sequence). The CDR3 is CSAAPGLTGEQFF. In DNA form, the CDR3 reads TGCAGTGCTGCGCCGGGACTAACGGGTGAGCAGTTCTTC.

A single count supports this clonotype. The chain has TRBV28 and TRBJ2-7; a weak D match, TRBD1 (7 bases). There are 14 residues in the CDR3. Germline V gene lookup returns CDR1 MDHEN and CDR2 SYDVKM. The V end lost 5 bases, the J end lost 3 bases, and 14 bases lay between the germline ends. As DNA, the CDR3 is TGTGCCAGCAGTAAAGCAGGGGGGAACTACGAGCAGTACTTC. This translates into CASSKAGGNYEQYF.

CDR3 sequence: CASRYDRGARNYGYTF. DNA of the CDR3: TGTGCCAGCAGGTACGACAGGGGCGCGCGTAACTATGGCTACACCTTC. The chain is built from TRBV28 and TRBJ1-2, with TRBD1 matching over 8 bases. Trimming at V came to 6 bases and at J to 1 base, leaving 10 bases not matched to a gene. CDR3 length: 16 residues. Germline CDR1 is MDHEN and CDR2 is SYDVKM.

J is TRBJ2-3 and V is TRBV9, with 8 bases identical to TRBD2. The CDR3 totals 16 residues. In germline, CDR1 is SGDLS, CDR2 YYNGEE. Trimming at V came to 4 bases and at J to 2 bases, leaving 9 bases not matched to a gene. This CDR3 reads CASSPWGGGSTDTQYF. DNA of the CDR3: TGTGCCAGCAGCCCGTGGGGCGGGGGGTCCACAGATACGCAGTATTTT.

This chain links TRBV12-3 or TRBV12-4 with TRBJ2-7; 8 bases line up with TRBD1. Trimming took 5 bases from V and 4 from J; bases not matched to a gene: 4. This CDR3 spans 13 amino acids. CDR3 sequence: CASSRDRGYEQYF. In DNA form, the CDR3 reads TGTGCCAGCAGTCGAGACAGGGGTTACGAGCAGTACTTC.

The chain couples TRBV5-1 to TRBJ2-3, with D unclear. The length of the CDR3 is 15 residues. The V gene lost 0 bases and the J gene lost 2 bases, with 10 bases spanning the gap. Germline V lookup: CDR1 SGHRS, CDR2 YFSETQ. This CDR3 is CASSLDGTNTDTQYF. CDR3 coding DNA: TGCGCCAGCAGCTTGGATGGAACGAACACAGATACGCAGTATTTT.

The chain combines TRBV4-1 with TRBJ2-3, with D tentatively TRBD2 (6 bases). Germline V gene data show CDR1 as MGHRA and CDR2 as YSYEKL. Trimming took 4 bases from V and 0 from J, leaving 14 bases between them. CDR3 length: 16 amino acids. Here the CDR3 DNA reads TGCGCCAGCAGCCTCCCGGTGGCGGGGAGCACAGATACGCAGTATTTT. This sequence encodes CASSLPVAGSTDTQYF.

This clonotype is large. CDR3 region: CASSLGGIGADTQYF. The DNA of the CDR3 is TGTGCCAGCAGTTTGGGGGGTATCGGGGCAGATACGCAGTATTTT. V usage is TRBV28 and J usage is TRBJ2-3; D is possibly TRBD2 (6 bases). The CDR3 contains 15 residues. CDR1 and CDR2 (germline): MDHEN, SYDVKM. V dropped 3 bases and J dropped 4 bases, with 14 bases sitting between them. Supplemented by reference TRBV28 and TRBJ2-3, the full variable domain reads DVKVTQSSRYLVKRTGEKVFLECVQDMDHENMFWYRQDPGLGLRLIYFSYDVKMKEKGDIPEGYSVSREKKERFSLILESASTNQTSMYLCASSLGGIGADTQYFGPGTRLTVL.

V gene TRBV20-1 combines with J gene TRBJ2-3; weak D call: TRBD1 (6 bases). This CDR3 contains 16 residues. CDR1 is DFQATT and CDR2 is SNEGSKA in the germline V gene (reference sequence). The V gene lost 3 bases and the J gene lost 0 bases, with 16 bases spanning the gap. CDR3 in DNA: TGCAGTGCTAGCACCCCCGGACAGAAAAGCACAGATACGCAGTATTTT. Its protein is CSASTPGQKSTDTQYF.

This chain uses TRBV9 with TRBJ2-5, with TRBD1 identical over 12 bases. Germline V CDR1 and CDR2: SGDLS, YYNGEE. V trimming: 1 base; J trimming: 5 bases; junction bases outside the gene matches: 3. The CDR3 runs to 15 residues. The chain's CDR3 is CASSVMGQGAETQYF. In nucleotides, the CDR3 is TGTGCCAGCAGCGTAATGGGACAGGGGGCCGAGACCCAGTACTTC.

The chain employs TRBV12-3 or TRBV12-4 and TRBJ2-1; D gene ambiguous. The CDR3 is made up of 15 amino acids. Trimming shortened V by 1 base and J by 2 bases, and 9 bases separated the two germline ends. In nucleotides, the CDR3 is TGTGCCAGCAGTTTAGACCAGGCAGCCTACAATGAGCAGTTCTTC. This gives the protein CASSLDQAAYNEQFF.

The rearrangement uses TRBV27 and TRBJ1-6, with D unclear. Per the germline V gene, CDR1 is MNHEY and CDR2 is SMNVEV (reference sequence). This CDR3 is 11 amino acids long. The V end was cut by 6 bases, the J end by 7 bases, with 4 bases between. The CDR3 DNA reads as TGTGCCAGCAGGGGGAATTCACCCCTCCACTTT. It translates to CASRGNSPLHF.

This clonotype is large by share. The chain couples TRBV4-2 to TRBJ2-1; 9 nucleotides align to TRBD2. J lost 8 bases, V lost 0 bases, and 11 bases had no gene match. CDR3 length: 17 residues. Germline V CDR1 and CDR2: LGHNA, YNFKEQ. The CDR3 spells CASSQDYGSGSVDEQFF. The CDR3 DNA reads TGTGCCAGCAGCCAAGATTACGGTAGCGGGAGCGTCGATGAGCAGTTCTTC.

The chain combines TRBV9 with TRBJ1-1; 10 bases match TRBD1. Looked up from germline, CDR1 is SGDLS and CDR2 is YYNGEE. V dropped 3 bases and J dropped 3; count of bases not matched to a gene: 5. CDR3 length: 15 amino acids. CDR3 coding DNA: TGTGCCAGCAGCGACGGGACAGGGGTCGACACTGAAGCTTTCTTT. Translating gives CASSDGTGVDTEAFF.

V and J are TRBV20-1 and TRBJ1-1; 7 bases agree with TRBD1. This CDR3 is built from 13 residues. Germline CDR1 reads DFQATT; CDR2 reads SNEGSKA (reference sequence). With V trimmed by 4 bases and J by 1 base, 3 bases remained unmatched. The CDR3 sequence is CSATWTGNTEAFF. The CDR3 region has the DNA TGCAGTGCTACCTGGACAGGGAACACTGAAGCTTTCTTT.

This chain uses TRBV21-1 with TRBJ2-5. TRBV21-1 is shown as a pseudogene. This CDR3 comprises 14 residues. CDR3 in amino acids: CASNPDLTQETQYF. In DNA, the CDR3 is TGTGCCAGCAACCCCGACTTGACTCAAGAGACCCAGTACTTC.